The next 18 T cell receptor beta chains were all read from a single sample in a study of shared clonotypes between healthy human individuals. The protocol was immunoSEQ multiplex PCR, while the TCRdb copy is restricted to in-frame clones and leaves out a portion. The data show 2 million to 2.5 million clones, with 93% seen just once and about 0.39% held by the top ten. Sequencing was done on a sample of naive CD4+ T cells from PBMCs. As to subset: CD45RA+ positively selected. These receptors all stem from a man aged 18 to 30 in good health. Some clones in this sample may be carry-over from other donors' samples.

The sample holds one count of this clone. This rearrangement joins TRBV9 to TRBJ1-5; D is possibly TRBD1 (5 bases). Trimming took 4 bases from V and 2 from J, leaving 10 bases between them. The CDR3 totals 14 residues. The germline V gene encodes CDR1 SGDLS and CDR2 YYNGEE. This chain's CDR3 is CASSPTAGNQPQHF. Written as DNA, the CDR3 is TGTGCCAGCAGCCCGACAGCGGGCAATCAGCCCCAGCATTTT.

This chain connects TRBV7-9 to TRBJ2-3; the D call may be TRBD1 or TRBD2 (6 bases each). This CDR3 has 15 residues. V dropped 5 bases and J dropped 0 bases, with 12 bases sitting between them. Per germline, CDR1 SEHNR and CDR2 FQNEAQ (reference sequence). CDR3 protein: CASSPVGGSTDTQYF. CDR3 in DNA: TGTGCCAGCAGCCCCGTGGGGGGCAGCACAGATACGCAGTATTTT.

The gene calls are TRBV11-2 and TRBJ2-1; D might be TRBD2 (6 bases). Between the trimmed V and J ends, which lost 2 bases and 8 bases, there was a span of 13 bases. CDR3 length: 14 residues. CDR1 is SGHAT, CDR2 FQNNGV, per germline. The CDR3 region has the DNA TGTGCCAGCAGCTTATTCGTCGGGAGTGATGAGCAGTTCTTC. Encoded protein: CASSLFVGSDEQFF.

The rearrangement uses TRBV7-9 and TRBJ2-5; 13 bases fit TRBD2. The CDR3 sequence is 16 residues long. Germline V gives CDR1 SEHNR, CDR2 FQNEAQ (reference sequence). V shed 5 bases, J shed 0 bases, and the junction held 3 bases outside the gene matches. The DNA of the CDR3 is TGTGCCAGCAGCCCGGGACTAGCGGGGTACCAAGAGACCCAGTACTTC. Residues: CASSPGLAGYQETQYF.

The chain is built from TRBV30 and TRBJ1-4, with 8 bases that match TRBD1. Per the germline V gene, CDR1 is GTSNPN and CDR2 is SVGIG (reference sequence). The junction had 7 bases not matched to a gene; V was cut back by 5 bases and J by 5 bases. This CDR3 region has 14 residues. CDR3 nucleotides: TGTGCCTGGGGGACAGGCCCCCTCAATGAAAAACTGTTTTTT. This codes for CAWGTGPLNEKLFF.

This clone was picked up one time. This sample includes further DNA sequences coding for the same CDR3. This rearrangement joins TRBV7-2 to TRBJ1-5; no reliable D call. CDR3 length: 13 amino acids. With 4 bases removed from V and 4 bases from J, the gap between germline ends came to 8 bases. The germline CDR1 and CDR2 sequences are SGHTA and FQGNSA. The chain's CDR3 is CASSSRGNQPQHF. The CDR3 DNA reads TGTGCCAGCAGCTCTAGAGGGAATCAGCCCCAGCATTTT.

This clone was detected once. This chain connects TRBV5-1 to TRBJ2-4, with D maybe TRBD1 (6 bases). V was clipped by 4 bases and J by 6 bases, with 17 bases between them. There are 15 residues in the CDR3. Germline V gene lookup returns CDR1 SGHRS and CDR2 YFSETQ. CDR3 in amino acids: CASSPSDRRANIQYF. The CDR3 DNA follows: TGCGCCAGCAGCCCATCGGACAGACGGGCAAACATTCAGTACTTC.

As regards this clone: This CDR3 is also generated by other DNA sequences in the sample. The chain employs TRBV4-1 and TRBJ1-3; D is uncertain. The germline gives CDR1 MGHRA, CDR2 YSYEKL. The CDR3 sequence is 14 residues long. Trimming took 2 bases from V and 0 from J, leaving 5 bases between them. The DNA of the CDR3 is TGCGCCAGCAGCCAATATAACTCTGGAAACACCATATATTTT. This encodes CASSQYNSGNTIYF.

The chain employs TRBV6-1 and TRBJ2-1; D possibly uses TRBD1 or TRBD2 (6 bases each). The germline CDR1 and CDR2 sequences are MNHNS and SASEGT. Trimming removed 4 bases at V and 4 bases at J, with 20 bases between. The CDR3 sequence is 17 residues long. CDR3 DNA: TGTGCCAGCAGTGTAACCTCCGGAAGGGGGACTTACAATGAGCAGTTCTTC. Its protein product is CASSVTSGRGTYNEQFF.

This clone was seen a single time. The chain combines TRBV29-1 with TRBJ2-5; D unresolved. The CDR3 runs 10 residues. Trimming removed 4 bases at V and 8 bases at J, with 8 bases between. Germline values: CDR1 SQVTM, CDR2 ANQGSEA. This CDR3 is CSVGQLTQYF. The CDR3 bases are TGCAGCGTTGGCCAATTAACCCAGTACTTC.

The rearrangement links TRBV28 to TRBJ2-7; no clear D. With 6 bases removed from V and 0 bases from J, the gap between germline ends came to 6 bases. Germline assignment: CDR1 MDHEN and CDR2 SYDVKM. The CDR3 totals 12 residues. The DNA of the CDR3 is TGTGCCAGCAGAGGACGCTCCTACGAGCAGTACTTC. This gives the protein CASRGRSYEQYF.

As to this clone: An end of the junction does not agree with germline; a read error may underlie this. The J gene is TRBJ1-2, the V gene TRBV27, with unresolved D. This CDR3 is built from 14 residues. Germline lookup yields CDR1 MNHEY and CDR2 SMNVEV (reference sequence). The chain's CDR3 is CASSGVSSSYSYTF. CDR3 nucleotides: TGTGCCAGCAGTGGAGTCAGCAGTAGCTATAGCTACACCTTC.

Worth noting for this clone: The sample holds other DNA sequences that translate to the same CDR3. The J gene is TRBJ2-3, the V gene TRBV7-9, with a tentative D call TRBD2 (6 bases). V was clipped by 3 bases and J by 5 bases, with 9 bases between them. From germline, CDR1 is SEHNR and CDR2 FQNEAQ (reference sequence). The CDR3 has 13 amino acids. The CDR3 is CASSLVEGDTQYF. For the CDR3, the DNA is TGTGCCAGCAGCTTGGTGGAGGGAGATACGCAGTATTTT. Full variable domain (outside the CDR3, taken from reference TRBV7-9 and TRBJ2-3): DTGVSQNPRHKITKRGQNVTFRCDPISEHNRLYWYRQTLGQGPEFLTYFQNEAQLEKSRLLSDRFSAERPKGSFSTLEIQRTEQGDSAMYLCASSLVEGDTQYFGPGTRLTVL.

This chain links TRBV10-1 with TRBJ2-3; D gene ambiguous. The CDR3 has 14 residues. V was shortened by 2 bases and J by 6 bases, with 12 bases between the two germline ends. Germline V CDR1 and CDR2: WNHNN, SYGVQD (reference sequence). The CDR3 DNA reads TGCGCCAGCAGTGAGAATCCTGCAACCGATACGCAGTATTTT. It codes for CASSENPATDTQYF.

The chain employs TRBV2 and TRBJ2-5, with D tentatively TRBD1 (5 bases). This CDR3 comprises 15 residues. Germline V lookup: CDR1 SNHLY, CDR2 FYNNEI. V was shortened by 6 bases and J by 2 bases, with 16 bases between the two germline ends. Here the CDR3 DNA reads TGTGCCAGCAGGCCCCTCAGGGTCCCGCAAGAGACCCAGTACTTC. Translation gives CASRPLRVPQETQYF.

This chain links TRBV20-1 with TRBJ2-1; 7 bases agree with TRBD2. This CDR3 has 9 residues. The germline V gene encodes CDR1 DFQATT and CDR2 SNEGSKA (reference sequence). V shed 5 bases and J 11 bases; nucleotides not matched to a gene: 0. Here the CDR3 reads CSAGTKQFF. In DNA form, the CDR3 reads TGCAGTGCTGGGACTAAGCAGTTCTTC.

This chain joins TRBV28 and TRBJ1-1, with a possible D match to TRBD1 (6 bases). There are 18 residues in the CDR3. The V gene lost 6 bases and the J gene lost 3 bases, with 26 bases spanning the gap. Germline assignment: CDR1 MDHEN and CDR2 SYDVKM. The CDR3 sequence is CASSVPGQISPQDTEAFF. The CDR3 nucleotides are TGTGCCAGCAGCGTTCCGGGACAAATATCGCCACAGGACACTGAAGCTTTCTTT.

In the case of this clone: This sample also contains other DNA sequences that code for the same CDR3. J is TRBJ2-7 and V is TRBV4-1, with D tentatively TRBD1 or TRBD2 (6 bases each). The CDR3 loop spans 15 amino acids. V lost 1 base and J lost 3, with 13 bases in between. Looked up from germline, CDR1 is MGHRA and CDR2 is YSYEKL. This chain's CDR3 is CASSQVGRGLYEQYF. As DNA, the CDR3 is TGCGCCAGCAGCCAAGTCGGCAGGGGACTCTACGAGCAGTACTTC.